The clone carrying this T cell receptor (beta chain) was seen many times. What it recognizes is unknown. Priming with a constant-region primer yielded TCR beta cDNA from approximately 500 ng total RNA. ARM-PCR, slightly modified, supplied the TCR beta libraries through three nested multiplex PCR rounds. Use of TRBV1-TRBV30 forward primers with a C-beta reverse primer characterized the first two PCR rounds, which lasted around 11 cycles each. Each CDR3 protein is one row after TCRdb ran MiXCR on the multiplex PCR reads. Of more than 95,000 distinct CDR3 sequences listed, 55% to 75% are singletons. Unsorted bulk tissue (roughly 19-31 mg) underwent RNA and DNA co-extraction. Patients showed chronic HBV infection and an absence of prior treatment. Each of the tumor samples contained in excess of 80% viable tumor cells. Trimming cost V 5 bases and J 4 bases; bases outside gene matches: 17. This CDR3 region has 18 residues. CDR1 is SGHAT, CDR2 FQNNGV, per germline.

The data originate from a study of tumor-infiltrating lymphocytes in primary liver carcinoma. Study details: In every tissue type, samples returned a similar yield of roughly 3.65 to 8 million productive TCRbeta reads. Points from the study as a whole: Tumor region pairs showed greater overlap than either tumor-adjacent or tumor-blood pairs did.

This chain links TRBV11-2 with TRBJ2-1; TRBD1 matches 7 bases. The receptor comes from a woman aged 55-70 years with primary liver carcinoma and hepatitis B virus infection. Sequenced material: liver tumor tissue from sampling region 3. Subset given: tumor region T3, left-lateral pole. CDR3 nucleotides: TGTGCCAGCAGCGATCGACCCCTCACTCTACAGGGGTACAATGAGCAGTTCTTC. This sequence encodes CASSDRPLTLQGYNEQFF.